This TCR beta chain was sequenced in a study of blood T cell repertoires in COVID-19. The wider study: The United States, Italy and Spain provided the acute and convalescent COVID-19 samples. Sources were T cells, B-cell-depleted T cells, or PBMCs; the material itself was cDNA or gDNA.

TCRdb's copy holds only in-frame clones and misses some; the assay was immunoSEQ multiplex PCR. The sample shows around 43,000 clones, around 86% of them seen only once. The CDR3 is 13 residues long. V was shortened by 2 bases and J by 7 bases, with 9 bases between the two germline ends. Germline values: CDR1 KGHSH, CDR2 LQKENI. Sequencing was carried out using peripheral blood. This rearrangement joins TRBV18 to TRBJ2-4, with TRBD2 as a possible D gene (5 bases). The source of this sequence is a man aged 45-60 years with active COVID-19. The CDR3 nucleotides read TGTGCCAGCTCACCAAAGGGCGGGAACATTCAGTACTTC. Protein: CASSPKGGNIQYF.